This T cell receptor (beta chain) was retrieved from a study of T cells in Graves' hyperthyroidism and ophthalmopathy. General study results and limits: Among clonotypes expanded in thyroid above 0.001, most were also found in blood.

As regards this clonotype: The antigen is undetermined.

What was amplified from RNA transcripts were TCR beta CDR3 regions. During a first-round RT-PCR of the TCR CDR3, the HTBI primer set was used. TCRdb re-derived calls from the multiplex PCR reads in MiXCR, one entry per CDR3 protein. The sample holds under 600,000 distinct CDR3 sequences, more than 15% seen once. Germline CDR1 reads SEHNR; CDR2 reads FQNEAQ (reference sequence). This CDR3 has 15 amino acids. V lost 4 bases and J 8 bases, leaving 17 bases between the germline ends. The chain recombines TRBV7-9 with TRBJ1-4, with TRBD1 as a possible D gene (5 bases). Sequenced material: blood. This TCR derives from a woman in her thirties or forties with Graves' ophthalmopathy. CDR3 sequence reads: CASSSSRAPGEKLFF. The CDR3 DNA is TGTGCCAGCAGCTCCAGCAGGGCACCCGGAGAAAAACTGTTTTTT.